The 14 T cell receptor beta chains reported below all come from one sample, sequenced in a study of T cell changes during pregnancy in multiple sclerosis. Using immunoSEQ multiplex PCR, the repertoire was profiled, and TCRdb retains in-frame clones only, with some absent. The table lists 70,000 or so clones, approximately 91% of them singletons. The sample here was peripheral blood, taken in the third trimester of pregnancy. The origin of the receptors is a female donor with multiple sclerosis, enrolled in a pregnancy study.

This chain uses TRBV5-6 with TRBJ1-2; the match to TRBD1 covers 9 bases. Germline V CDR1 and CDR2: SGHDT, YYEEEE. The junction had 3 bases not matched to a gene; V was cut back by 3 bases and J by 3 bases. The CDR3 runs to 14 residues. The CDR3 region has the DNA TGTGCCAGCAGCTCTACAGGGGGCGACTATGGCTACACCTTC. Residues: CASSSTGGDYGYTF. Full variable domain (missing parts from reference TRBV5-6 and TRBJ1-2): DAGVTQSPTHLIKTRGQQVTLRCSPKSGHDTVSWYQQALGQGPQFIFQYYEEEERQRGNFPDRFSGHQFPNYSSELNVNALLLGDSALYLCASSSTGGDYGYTFGSGTRLTVV.

This chain links TRBV29-1 with TRBJ2-5; maybe TRBD1 (6 bases). CDR3 size: 14 residues. Germline V lookup: CDR1 SQVTM, CDR2 ANQGSEA. Trimming stripped 4 bases from V and 4 bases from J, with 16 bases between. Here the CDR3 DNA reads TGCAGCGTTGCTCCTGGACAGATCCGAGAGACCCAGTACTTC. It encodes CSVAPGQIRETQYF.

V is TRBV2 and J is TRBJ2-1; 8 nucleotides align to TRBD2. J gave up 3 bases and V 7 bases, and 8 bases lay outside the gene matches. There are 15 residues in the CDR3. CDR1 SNHLY and CDR2 FYNNEI come from the germline V gene. CDR3 DNA sequence: TGTGCCAGCAAACCCCGGGGGGGGGACTACAATGAGCAGTTCTTC. It encodes CASKPRGGDYNEQFF.

A remark on this clone: One end of the junction fails to match germline, which may point to a read error. This chain links TRBV7-7 with TRBJ2-2; the match to TRBD1 covers 8 bases. From germline, CDR1 is SSHAT and CDR2 FNYEAQ (reference sequence). This CDR3 has 14 amino acids. The CDR3 loop reads CASSWDRTTGELFF. The DNA of the CDR3 is TGTGCTAGCAGCTGGGACAGGACCACCGGGGAGCTGTTTTTT.

This clone has a single count. The rearrangement uses TRBV13 and TRBJ2-3; 14 nucleotides line up with TRBD2. J gave up 3 bases and V 4 bases, and 12 bases lay outside the gene matches. Germline V CDR1 and CDR2: PRHDT, FYEKMQ (reference sequence). There are 19 residues in the CDR3. CDR3 in amino acids: CASSSYRTSGGILTDTQYF. The CDR3 DNA follows: TGTGCCAGCAGCTCATACCGGACTAGCGGGGGGATCTTGACAGATACGCAGTATTTT.

The chain employs TRBV11-1 and TRBJ2-5, with a weak D call TRBD1 (7 bases). Germline CDR1 is SGHAT and CDR2 is FQDESV (reference sequence). The CDR3 has 14 residues. The V and J ends lost 4 bases and 5 bases respectively, with 14 bases between them. The CDR3 bases are TGTGCCAGCAGCTCAGGGGGGACCGTCGAGACCCAGTACTTC. It specifies CASSSGGTVETQYF.

The rearrangement uses TRBV4-1 and TRBJ2-7; D ambiguous. Germline values: CDR1 MGHRA, CDR2 YSYEKL. The CDR3 contains 13 residues. V shed 0 bases and J shed 7 bases, with 10 bases lying between them. CDR3 nucleotides: TGCGCCAGCAGCCAAGACCTCGGGTGGGAGCAGTACTTC. Its protein product is CASSQDLGWEQYF.

The V and J genes are TRBV5-1 and TRBJ2-5; D gene ambiguous. The CDR3 sequence is 15 residues long. V lost 5 bases, J lost 4 bases, and 18 bases lay in between. CDR1 is SGHRS, CDR2 YFSETQ, per germline. Here the CDR3 reads CASRPNSLPGETQYF. In nucleotides, the CDR3 is TGCGCCAGCAGACCAAACTCCCTCCCGGGAGAGACCCAGTACTTC.

The chain has TRBV5-4 and TRBJ1-6; 7 bases map to TRBD1. With V trimmed by 0 bases and J by 8 bases, 5 bases remained unmatched. Germline loops: CDR1 SGHNT, CDR2 YYREEE (reference sequence). The length of the CDR3 is 15 residues. The CDR3 nucleotides are TGTGCCAGCAGCTTGGAAGGGGGCAGGTATTCACCCCTCCACTTT. As protein: CASSLEGGRYSPLHF.

The chain employs TRBV25-1 and TRBJ2-3; D unclear. Germline CDR1 reads MGHDK; CDR2 reads SYGVNS. Trimming left V 6 bases short and J 3 bases short, with 13 bases between. The CDR3 totals 14 residues. The CDR3 DNA reads TGTGCCAGCAGCCCCGGTGGAGAGACAGATACGCAGTATTTT. Protein sequence: CASSPGGETDTQYF.

This chain uses TRBV6-1 with TRBJ1-5; the match to TRBD1 covers 9 bases. CDR3 length: 13 residues. Germline V gives CDR1 MNHNS, CDR2 SASEGT. V was clipped by 6 bases and J by 9 bases; unmatched bases: 6. The CDR3 DNA reads TGTGCCAGCAGCGGGACAGGGCATCGGCCCCAGCATTTT. Residues: CASSGTGHRPQHF.

The chain uses TRBV11-1 and TRBJ2-1; 7 bases match TRBD2. With V trimmed by 3 bases and J by 0 bases, 11 bases remained unmatched. The germline gives CDR1 SGHAT, CDR2 FQDESV (reference sequence). This CDR3 spans 18 amino acids. Written as DNA, the CDR3 is TGTGCCAGCAGCTTTTCACCCCGAGCGGGAAGCTCCTACAATGAGCAGTTCTTC. Residues: CASSFSPRAGSSYNEQFF.

The rearrangement joins TRBV19 to TRBJ1-1, with TRBD1 matching 10 bases. The V segment lost 6 bases and the J segment 0 bases; nucleotides outside the gene matches: 10. Looked up from germline, CDR1 is LNHDA and CDR2 is SQIVND (reference sequence). The CDR3 consists of 17 residues. CDR3 DNA sequence: TGTGCCAGTAGCATTCGGGACAGGGGTTCGTTGAACACTGAAGCTTTCTTT. Residues: CASSIRDRGSLNTEAFF.

The chain is built from TRBV11-2 and TRBJ1-2; D gene ambiguous. The germline CDR1 and CDR2 sequences are SGHAT and FQNNGV. The V end lost 1 base, the J end lost 2 bases, and 5 bases lay between the germline ends. This CDR3 contains 13 residues. In DNA form, the CDR3 reads TGTGCCAGCAGCTTAGGTGTAAACTATGGCTACACCTTC. It yields the protein CASSLGVNYGYTF.